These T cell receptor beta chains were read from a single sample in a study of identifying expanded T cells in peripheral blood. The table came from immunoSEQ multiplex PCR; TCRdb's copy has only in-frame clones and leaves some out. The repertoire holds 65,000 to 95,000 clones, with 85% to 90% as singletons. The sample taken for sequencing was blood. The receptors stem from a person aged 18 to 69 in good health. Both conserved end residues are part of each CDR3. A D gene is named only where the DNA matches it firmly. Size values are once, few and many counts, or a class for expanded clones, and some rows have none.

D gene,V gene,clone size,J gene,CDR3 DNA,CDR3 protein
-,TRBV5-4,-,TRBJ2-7,TGTGCCAGCAGCCACGGACAGTCCTACGAGCAGTACTTC,CASSHGQSYEQYF
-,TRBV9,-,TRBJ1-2,TGTGCCAGCAGCGACACAATTGGCTACACCTTC,CASSDTIGYTF
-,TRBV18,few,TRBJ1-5,TGTGCCAGCTCTGGCCAGGGACAGCCCCAGCATTTT,CASSGQGQPQHF
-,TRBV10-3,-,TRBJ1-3,TGTGCCATCAGTGAGCCGGCCAGGGAGGGAAACACCATATATTTT,CAISEPAREGNTIYF
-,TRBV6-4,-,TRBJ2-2,TGTGCCAGCAGCTTGACAGGTTGGGGTACCGGGGAGCTGTTTTTT,CASSLTGWGTGELFF
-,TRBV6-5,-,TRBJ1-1,TGTGCCAGCAGCCGTGAGGCGGCGAACACTGAAGCTTTCTTT,CASSREAANTEAFF
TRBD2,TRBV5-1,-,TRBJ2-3,TGCGCCAGCAGCATATCCCCTAGCGGAACTAGCACAGATACGCAGTATTTT,CASSISPSGTSTDTQYF
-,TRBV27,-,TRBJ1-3,TGTGCCAGCAGTTCCGGCCGGCAGGGGGGAAACACCATATATTTT,CASSSGRQGGNTIYF
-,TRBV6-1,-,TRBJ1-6,TGTGCCAGCAGTTCGGGATGGAATTCACCCCTCCACTTT,CASSSGWNSPLHF
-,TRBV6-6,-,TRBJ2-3,TGTGCCAGCATCAAAGGGGGGACAGAGAGCACAGATACGCAGTATTTT,CASIKGGTESTDTQYF
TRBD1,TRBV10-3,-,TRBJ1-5,TGTGCCATCAGTGAGTCGAGGACAGGCAGGCCCCAGCATTTT,CAISESRTGRPQHF
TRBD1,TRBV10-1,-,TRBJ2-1,TGCGCCAGCAGAGGATTCGACCCCGGGACAGGGAGAAATGAGCAGTTCTTC,CASRGFDPGTGRNEQFF
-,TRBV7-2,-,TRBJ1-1,TGTGCCAGCAGCTTATGGATGAACACTGAAGCTTTCTTT,CASSLWMNTEAFF
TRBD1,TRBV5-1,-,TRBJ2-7,TGCGCCAGCAGACCTGGGACAGGGTTCTACGAGCAGTACTTC,CASRPGTGFYEQYF
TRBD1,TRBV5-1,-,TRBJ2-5,TGCGCCAGCAGCACGGGACAGGGTCCACCGGAGACCCAGTACTTC,CASSTGQGPPETQYF
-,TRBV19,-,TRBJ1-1,TGTGCCACCTCCACGGGAATGAACACTGAAGCTTTCTTT,CATSTGMNTEAFF
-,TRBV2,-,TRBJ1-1,TGTGCCAGCAGTGAAGTGGGGGGGGACACTGAAGCTTTCTTT,CASSEVGGDTEAFF
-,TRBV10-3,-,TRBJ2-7,TGTGCCATCAGTCCGACTATAACATCATCATACGAGCAGTACTTC,CAISPTITSSYEQYF
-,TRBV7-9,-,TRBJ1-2,TGTGCCAGCAGACCAGACGGATATTACCCCTATGGCTACACCTTC,CASRPDGYYPYGYTF
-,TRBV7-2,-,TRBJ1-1,TGTGCCAGCAGCCTATGGGGGAACACTGAAGCTTTCTTT,CASSLWGNTEAFF
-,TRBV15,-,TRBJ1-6,TGTGCCACCAGCAGAGATGGTGGGGGCAGATCACCCCTCCACTTT,CATSRDGGGRSPLHF
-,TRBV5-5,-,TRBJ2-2,TGTGCCAGCAGCTTGAGCCTCACAAGATCCGGGGAGCTGTTTTTT,CASSLSLTRSGELFF
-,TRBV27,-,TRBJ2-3,TGTGCCAGCAGTTTAAGTCACAGGGCCACAGATACGCAGTATTTT,CASSLSHRATDTQYF
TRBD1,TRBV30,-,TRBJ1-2,TGTGCCTGGAGTGTCAGCCCGTACAGGGGTTACTATGGCTACACCTTC,CAWSVSPYRGYYGYTF
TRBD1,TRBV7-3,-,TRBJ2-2,TGTGCCAGCAGTGAGCCGGGACAGGGGGATTTTACCGGGGAGCTGTTTTTT,CASSEPGQGDFTGELFF
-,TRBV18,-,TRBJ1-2,TGTGCCAGCTCACGGGGAGGCGACTATGGCTACACCTTC,CASSRGGDYGYTF
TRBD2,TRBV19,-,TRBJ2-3,TGTGCCAGTAGTATAGCTCCCACTAGCGGTACGCAGTATTTT,CASSIAPTSGTQYF
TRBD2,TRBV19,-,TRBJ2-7,TGTGCCAGTAGCGAAACTAGCGGGAGTTACGAGCAGTACTTC,CASSETSGSYEQYF
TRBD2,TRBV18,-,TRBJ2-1,TGTGCCAGCTCACGCGGGAGTAGTGGTAACAATGAGCAGTTCTTC,CASSRGSSGNNEQFF
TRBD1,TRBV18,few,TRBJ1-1,TGTGCCAGCTCGCCTAACAGGGGTAGCATGACTGAAGCTTTCTTT,CASSPNRGSMTEAFF
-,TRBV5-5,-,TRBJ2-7,TGTGCCAGCAGCCTGAGGGAGGAGAGGCAGTACTTC,CASSLREERQYF
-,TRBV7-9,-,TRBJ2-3,TGTGCCAGCAGCTTAGGCTCGGGGGGCCGAACAGATACGCAGTATTTT,CASSLGSGGRTDTQYF